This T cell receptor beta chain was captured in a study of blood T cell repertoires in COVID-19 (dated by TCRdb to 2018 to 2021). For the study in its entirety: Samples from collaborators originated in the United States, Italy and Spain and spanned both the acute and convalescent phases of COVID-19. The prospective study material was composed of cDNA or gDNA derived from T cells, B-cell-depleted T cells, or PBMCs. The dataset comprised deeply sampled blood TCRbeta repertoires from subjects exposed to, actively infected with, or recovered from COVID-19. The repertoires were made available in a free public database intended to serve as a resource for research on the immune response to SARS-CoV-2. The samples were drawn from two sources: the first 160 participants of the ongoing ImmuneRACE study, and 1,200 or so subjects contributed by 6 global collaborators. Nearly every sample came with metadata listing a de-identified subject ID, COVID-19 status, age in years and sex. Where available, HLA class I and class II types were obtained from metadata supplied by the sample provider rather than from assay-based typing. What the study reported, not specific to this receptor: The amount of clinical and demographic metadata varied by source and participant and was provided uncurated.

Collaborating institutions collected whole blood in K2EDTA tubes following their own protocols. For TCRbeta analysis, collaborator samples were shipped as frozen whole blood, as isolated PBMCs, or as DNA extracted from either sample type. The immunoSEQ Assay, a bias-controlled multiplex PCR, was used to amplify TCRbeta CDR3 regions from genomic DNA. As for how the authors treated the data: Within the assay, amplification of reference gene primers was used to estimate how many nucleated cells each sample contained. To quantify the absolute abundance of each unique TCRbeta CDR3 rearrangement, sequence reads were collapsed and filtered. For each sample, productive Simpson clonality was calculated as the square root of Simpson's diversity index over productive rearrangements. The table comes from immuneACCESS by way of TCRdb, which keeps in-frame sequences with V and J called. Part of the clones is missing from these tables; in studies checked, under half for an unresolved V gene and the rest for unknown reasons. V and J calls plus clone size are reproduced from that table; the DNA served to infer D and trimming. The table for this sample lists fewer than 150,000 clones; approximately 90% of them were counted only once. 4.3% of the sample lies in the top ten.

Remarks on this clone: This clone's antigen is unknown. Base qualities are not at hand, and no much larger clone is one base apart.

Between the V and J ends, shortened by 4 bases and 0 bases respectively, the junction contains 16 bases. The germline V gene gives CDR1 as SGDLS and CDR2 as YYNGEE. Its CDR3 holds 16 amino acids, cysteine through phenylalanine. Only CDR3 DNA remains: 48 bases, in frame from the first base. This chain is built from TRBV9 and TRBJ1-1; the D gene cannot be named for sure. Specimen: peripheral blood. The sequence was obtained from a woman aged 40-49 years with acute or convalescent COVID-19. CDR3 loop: CASSPPRGMVNTEAFF. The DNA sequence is TGTGCCAGCAGCCCCCCGAGAGGGATGGTGAACACTGAAGCTTTCTTT.